The source of this T cell receptor (beta chain) is a study of human T cells and chemical hapten exposure. Across the study: Sensitization used 2% DPC on around 2 cm by around 2 cm upper inner arm skin.

TCRdb re-analysed the RACE reads in MiXCR, keeping a single row per CDR3 protein. The repertoire holds more than 150,000 distinct CDR3 sequences, roughly 15% seen once, with about 1.7% in the top ten. Time point here: patch test 1, 2 weeks after DPC sensitization. Treatment here: therapeutic diphenylcyclopropenone sensitization with weekly scalp DPC. Participating donors were patients with alopecia, aged 18 to 70 years, considered appropriate candidates for DPC. Comment on this clonotype: The antigen remains undetermined.

Whole-study results and caveats: Given that the donors had alopecia, their immune response may differ from that seen in healthy people.

Germline loops: CDR1 DFQATT, CDR2 SNEGSKA (reference sequence). Between the trimmed V and J ends, which lost 0 bases and 1 base, there was a span of 13 bases. The CDR3 covers 16 residues. The clonotype comes from a woman under 40 with alopecia areata. Some clones in this sample may be carry-over from other donors' samples. The chain links TRBV20-1 to TRBJ1-5; TRBD1 is a possible D gene (6 bases). The source material was whole blood, sampled in connection with sensitization to the hapten diphenylcyclopropenone (DPC). The CDR3 DNA is TGCAGTGCTAGAGAGCCGACAGGCTCAAGCAATCAGCCCCAGCATTTT. This sequence encodes CSAREPTGSSNQPQHF.